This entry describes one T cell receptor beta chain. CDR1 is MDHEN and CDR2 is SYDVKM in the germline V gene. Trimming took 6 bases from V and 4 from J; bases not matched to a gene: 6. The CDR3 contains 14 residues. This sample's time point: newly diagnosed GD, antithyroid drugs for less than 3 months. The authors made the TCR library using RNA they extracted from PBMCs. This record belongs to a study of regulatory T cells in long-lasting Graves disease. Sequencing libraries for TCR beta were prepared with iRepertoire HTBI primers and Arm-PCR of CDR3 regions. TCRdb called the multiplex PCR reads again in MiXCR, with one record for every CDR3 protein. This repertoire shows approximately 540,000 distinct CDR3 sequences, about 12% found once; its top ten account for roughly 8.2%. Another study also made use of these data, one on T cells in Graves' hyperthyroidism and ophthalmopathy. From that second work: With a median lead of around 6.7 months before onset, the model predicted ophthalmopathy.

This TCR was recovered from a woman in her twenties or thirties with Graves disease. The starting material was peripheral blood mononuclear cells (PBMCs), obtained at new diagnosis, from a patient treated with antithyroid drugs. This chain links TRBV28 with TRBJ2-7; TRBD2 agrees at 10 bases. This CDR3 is CASSGLAVVYEQYF. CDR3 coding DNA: TGTGCCAGCAGCGGACTAGCGGTAGTATACGAGCAGTACTTC.